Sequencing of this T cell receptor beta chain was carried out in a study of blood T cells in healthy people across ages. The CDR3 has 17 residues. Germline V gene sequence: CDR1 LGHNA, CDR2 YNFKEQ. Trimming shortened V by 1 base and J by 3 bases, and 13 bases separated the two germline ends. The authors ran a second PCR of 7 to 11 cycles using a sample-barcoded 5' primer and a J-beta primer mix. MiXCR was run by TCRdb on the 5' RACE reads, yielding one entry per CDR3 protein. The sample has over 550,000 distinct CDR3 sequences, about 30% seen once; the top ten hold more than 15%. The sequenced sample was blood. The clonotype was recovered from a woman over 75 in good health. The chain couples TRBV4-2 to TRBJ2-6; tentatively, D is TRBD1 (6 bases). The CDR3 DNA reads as TGTGCCAGCAGCCAAGGGCTAACAGGGATTGGGGCCAACGTCCTGACTTTC. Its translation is CASSQGLTGIGANVLTF.